Below are 7 T cell receptor beta chains sequenced from a single sample in a study of T cells in Graves' hyperthyroidism and ophthalmopathy. Template material for amplifying TCR beta CDR3 regions consisted of RNA transcripts. With the HTBI primer set, the TCR CDR3 went through a first round of RT-PCR. TCRdb recomputed calls from the multiplex PCR reads with MiXCR, one row per CDR3 protein. The data contain around 400,000 distinct CDR3 sequences, 20% to 30% of them singletons. Sequencing was performed on blood. These receptors all stem from a man aged 50 to 59 with Graves' hyperthyroidism.

The chain is built from TRBV5-6 and TRBJ2-7, with TRBD1 as a possible D gene (5 bases). V dropped 4 bases and J dropped 9 bases, with 20 bases sitting between them. Germline V gives CDR1 SGHDT, CDR2 YYEEEE. This CDR3 has 14 amino acids. CDR3 region: CASSLSGPPRGQYF. The CDR3 DNA follows: TGTGCCAGCAGCCTATCCGGGCCACCAAGGGGGCAGTACTTC.

The chain employs TRBV18 and TRBJ2-5, with D possibly matching TRBD2 (6 bases). Trimming stripped 0 bases from V and 13 bases from J, with 15 bases between. Germline CDR1 KGHSH, CDR2 LQKENI. The CDR3 totals 13 residues. The CDR3 bases are TGTGCCAGCTCACCACCGGGGGGAGAGAGGCTGTACTTC. It translates to CASSPPGGERLYF.

The chain has TRBV7-9 and TRBJ2-5, with D possibly matching TRBD1 (6 bases). Germline lookup yields CDR1 SEHNR and CDR2 FQNEAQ (reference sequence). The V end was cut by 4 bases, the J end by 3 bases, with 15 bases between. This CDR3 is 15 amino acids long. Here the CDR3 DNA reads TGTGCCAGCAGCTCTACACTCAGGGGTAAAGAGACCCAGTACTTC. It is translated as CASSSTLRGKETQYF.

This clonotype was seen many times. The chain employs TRBV7-2 and TRBJ2-7, with TRBD2 matching over 7 bases. The germline CDR1 and CDR2 sequences are SGHTA and FQGNSA. Trimming at V came to 3 bases and at J to 5 bases, leaving 13 bases not matched to a gene. There are 16 residues in the CDR3. The CDR3 sequence is CASSFHETSFRNEQYF. DNA of the CDR3: TGTGCCAGCAGCTTTCATGAGACTAGCTTTAGAAACGAGCAGTACTTC.

This clonotype turned up a few times. V usage is TRBV10-2 and J usage is TRBJ2-1; TRBD2 agrees at 11 bases. The CDR3 has 16 residues. After removal of 6 bases from V and 0 bases from J, the junction contained 4 bases not matched to a gene. CDR1 is WSHSY, CDR2 SAAADI, per germline. CDR3 in amino acids: CASSETSGGSYNEQFF. The CDR3 nucleotides are TGCGCCAGCAGCGAAACTAGCGGGGGCTCCTACAATGAGCAGTTCTTC.

This clonotype was counted ten times or more. V gene TRBV28 combines with J gene TRBJ2-3, with 8 bases fitting TRBD2. Germline loops: CDR1 MDHEN, CDR2 SYDVKM. This CDR3 contains 14 residues. The trim removed 4 bases at V and 5 bases at J, leaving 5 bases unmatched. DNA for the CDR3: TGTGCCAGCAGTTCGGGGGGGGTGGTAGATACGCAGTATTTT. Amino acid sequence: CASSSGGVVDTQYF.

In its sample, this clonotype was seen many times. This chain uses TRBV7-3 with TRBJ2-7; TRBD2 agrees at 11 bases. Germline lookup yields CDR1 SGHTA and CDR2 FQGTGA. The V and J ends lost 3 bases and 3 bases, in that order; junction bases with no gene match: 10. CDR3 size: 17 residues. The CDR3 spells CASSLKLAGGPNYEQYF. For the CDR3, the DNA is TGTGCCAGCAGCTTGAAGCTAGCGGGAGGCCCTAACTACGAGCAGTACTTC.